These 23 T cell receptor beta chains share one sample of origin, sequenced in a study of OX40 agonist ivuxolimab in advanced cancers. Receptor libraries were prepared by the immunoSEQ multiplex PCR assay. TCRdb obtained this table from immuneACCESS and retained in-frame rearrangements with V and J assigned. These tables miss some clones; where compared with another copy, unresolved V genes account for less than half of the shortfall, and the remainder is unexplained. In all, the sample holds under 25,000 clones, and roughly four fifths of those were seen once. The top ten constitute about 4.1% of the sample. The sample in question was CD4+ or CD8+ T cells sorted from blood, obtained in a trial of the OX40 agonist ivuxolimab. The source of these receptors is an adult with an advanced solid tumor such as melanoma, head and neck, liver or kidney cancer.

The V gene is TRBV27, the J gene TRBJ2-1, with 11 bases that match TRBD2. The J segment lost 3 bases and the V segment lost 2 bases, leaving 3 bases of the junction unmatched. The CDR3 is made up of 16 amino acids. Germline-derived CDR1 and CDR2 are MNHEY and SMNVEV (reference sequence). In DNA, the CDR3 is TGTGCCAGCAGTTTAATCGGGACTAGCGGCTACAATGAGCAGTTCTTC. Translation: CASSLIGTSGYNEQFF.

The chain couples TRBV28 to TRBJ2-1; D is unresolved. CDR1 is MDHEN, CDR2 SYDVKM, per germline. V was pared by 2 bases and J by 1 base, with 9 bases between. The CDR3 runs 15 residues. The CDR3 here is CASSLERPSYNEQFF. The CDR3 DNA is TGTGCCAGCAGTTTAGAGCGCCCGTCCTACAATGAGCAGTTCTTC.

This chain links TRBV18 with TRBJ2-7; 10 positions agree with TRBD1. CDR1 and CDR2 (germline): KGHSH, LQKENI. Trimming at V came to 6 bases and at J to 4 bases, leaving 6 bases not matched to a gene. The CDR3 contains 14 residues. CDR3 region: CASSRTGGVYEQYF. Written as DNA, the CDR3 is TGTGCCAGCTCGAGGACAGGGGGTGTTTACGAGCAGTACTTC.

For the CDR3, the DNA is TGCGCCAGCAGCCAGACTTCAAACACAGATACGCAGTATTTT. It translates to CASSQTSNTDTQYF. The chain links TRBV4-3 to TRBJ2-3; no firm D call. The germline V gene has CDR1 LGHNA and CDR2 YSLEER. This CDR3 comprises 14 residues. Trimming shortened V by 3 bases and J by 2 bases, and 9 bases separated the two germline ends.

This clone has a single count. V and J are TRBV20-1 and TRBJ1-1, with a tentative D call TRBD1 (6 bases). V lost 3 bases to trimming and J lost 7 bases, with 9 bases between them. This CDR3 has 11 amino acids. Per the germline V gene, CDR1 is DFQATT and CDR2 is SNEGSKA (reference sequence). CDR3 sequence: CSAREDSEAFF. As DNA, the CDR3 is TGCAGTGCTAGGGAGGACAGTGAAGCTTTCTTT.

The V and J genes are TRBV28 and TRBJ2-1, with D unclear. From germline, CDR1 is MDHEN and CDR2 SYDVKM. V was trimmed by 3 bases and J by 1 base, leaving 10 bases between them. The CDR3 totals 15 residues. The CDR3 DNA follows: TGTGCCAGCAGTTTGGGCGGACCTTCCTACAATGAGCAGTTCTTC. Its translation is CASSLGGPSYNEQFF. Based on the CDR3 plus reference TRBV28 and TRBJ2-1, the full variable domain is DVKVTQSSRYLVKRTGEKVFLECVQDMDHENMFWYRQDPGLGLRLIYFSYDVKMKEKGDIPEGYSVSREKKERFSLILESASTNQTSMYLCASSLGGPSYNEQFFGPGTRLTVL.

The CDR3 spells CASSLDGLDTQYF. Written as DNA, the CDR3 is TGTGCCAGCAGCTTAGACGGGTTAGATACGCAGTATTTT. The V call is TRBV7-8, the J call TRBJ2-3, with D hard to call. Trimming left V 1 base short and J 5 bases short, with 7 bases between. Germline V gene lookup returns CDR1 SGHVS and CDR2 FQNEAQ. The CDR3 loop spans 13 amino acids.

CDR3 protein: CASSYKGPHSGNTIYF. Here the CDR3 DNA reads TGTGCCAGCAGTTACAAGGGCCCCCACTCTGGAAACACCATATATTTT. The V call is TRBV6-6, the J call TRBJ1-3; D gene unclear. The CDR3 has 16 residues. Trimming took 2 bases from V and 0 from J, leaving 11 bases between them. CDR1 is MNHNY and CDR2 is SVGAGI in the germline V gene (reference sequence).

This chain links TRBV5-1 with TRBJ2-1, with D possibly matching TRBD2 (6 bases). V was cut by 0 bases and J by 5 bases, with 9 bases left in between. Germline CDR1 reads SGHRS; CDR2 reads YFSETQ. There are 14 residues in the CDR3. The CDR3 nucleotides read TGCGCCAGCAGCTTGGGGGGGACTCACAATGAGCAGTTCTTC. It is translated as CASSLGGTHNEQFF.

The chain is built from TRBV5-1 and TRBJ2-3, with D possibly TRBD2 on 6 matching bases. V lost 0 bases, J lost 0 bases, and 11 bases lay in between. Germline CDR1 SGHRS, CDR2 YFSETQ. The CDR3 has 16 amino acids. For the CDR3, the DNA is TGCGCCAGCAGCTTGGAGACTAGGATTAGCACAGATACGCAGTATTTT. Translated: CASSLETRISTDTQYF.

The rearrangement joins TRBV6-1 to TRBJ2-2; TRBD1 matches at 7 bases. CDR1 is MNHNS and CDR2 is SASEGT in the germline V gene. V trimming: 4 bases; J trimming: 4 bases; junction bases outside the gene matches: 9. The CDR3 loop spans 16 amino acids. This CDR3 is CASSALQQGSTGELFF. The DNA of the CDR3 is TGTGCCAGCAGTGCACTGCAACAGGGGAGCACCGGGGAGCTGTTTTTT.

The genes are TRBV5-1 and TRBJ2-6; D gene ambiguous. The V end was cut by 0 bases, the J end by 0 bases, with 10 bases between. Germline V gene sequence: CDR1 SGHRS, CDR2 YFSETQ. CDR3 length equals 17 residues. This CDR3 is CASSLDSTRSGANVLTF. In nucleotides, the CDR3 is TGCGCCAGCAGCTTGGACAGCACCCGCTCTGGGGCCAACGTCCTGACTTTC.

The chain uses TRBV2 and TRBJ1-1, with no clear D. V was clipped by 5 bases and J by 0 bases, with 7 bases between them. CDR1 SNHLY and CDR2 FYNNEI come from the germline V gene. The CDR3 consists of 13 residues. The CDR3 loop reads CASSSGVNTEAFF. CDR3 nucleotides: TGTGCCAGCAGTTCCGGGGTGAACACTGAAGCTTTCTTT.

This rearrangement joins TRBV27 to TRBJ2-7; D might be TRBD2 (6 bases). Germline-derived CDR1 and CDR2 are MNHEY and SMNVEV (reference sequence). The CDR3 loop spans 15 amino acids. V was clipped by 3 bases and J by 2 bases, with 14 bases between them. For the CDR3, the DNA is TGTGCCAGCAGTTTCCTTGTAGGCGGGGCCTACGAGCAGTACTTC. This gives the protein CASSFLVGGAYEQYF.

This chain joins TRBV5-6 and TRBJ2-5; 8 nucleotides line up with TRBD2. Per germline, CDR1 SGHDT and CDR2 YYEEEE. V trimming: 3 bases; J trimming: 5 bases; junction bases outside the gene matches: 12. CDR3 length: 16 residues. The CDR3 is CASSWRVGTRGETQYF. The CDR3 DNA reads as TGTGCCAGCAGCTGGCGGGTCGGGACTAGGGGGGAGACCCAGTACTTC.

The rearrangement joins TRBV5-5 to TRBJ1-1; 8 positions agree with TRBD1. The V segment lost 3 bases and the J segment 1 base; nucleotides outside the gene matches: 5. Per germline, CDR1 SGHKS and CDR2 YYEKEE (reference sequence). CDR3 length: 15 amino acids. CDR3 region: CASSSGTGKNTEAFF. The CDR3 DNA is TGTGCCAGCAGCTCGGGGACAGGAAAGAACACTGAAGCTTTCTTT.

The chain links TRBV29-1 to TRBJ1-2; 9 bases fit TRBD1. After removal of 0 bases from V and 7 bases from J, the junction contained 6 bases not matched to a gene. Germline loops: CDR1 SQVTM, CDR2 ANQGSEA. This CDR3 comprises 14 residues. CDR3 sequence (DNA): TGCAGCGTTGAAGATCGGGACAGGGCAAGTGGCTACACCTTC. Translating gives CSVEDRDRASGYTF.

The CDR3 spells CASSSRTGSNQPQHF. The DNA for the CDR3 is TGTGCCAGCAGTTCCCGGACGGGTAGCAATCAGCCCCAGCATTTT. The genes are TRBV27 and TRBJ1-5; D is uncertain. The CDR3 extends over 15 amino acids. Trimming took 4 bases from V and 0 from J, leaving 10 bases between them. Germline CDR1 and CDR2: MNHEY and SMNVEV (reference sequence).

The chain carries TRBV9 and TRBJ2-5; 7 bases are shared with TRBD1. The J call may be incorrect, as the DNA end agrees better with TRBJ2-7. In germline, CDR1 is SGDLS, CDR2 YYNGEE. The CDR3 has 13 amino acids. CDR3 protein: CASSLGTVGEQYF. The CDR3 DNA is TGTGCCAGCAGCCTCGGGACAGTCGGCGAGCAGTACTTC.

This CDR3 reads CATGGGGYGYTF. In DNA, the CDR3 is TGTGCCACCGGGGGAGGGGGGTATGGCTACACCTTC. V is TRBV27 and J is TRBJ1-2; TRBD1 might be the D (6 bases). The CDR3 sequence is 12 residues long. The germline gives CDR1 MNHEY, CDR2 SMNVEV (reference sequence). Trimming shortened V by 10 bases and J by 5 bases, and 14 bases separated the two germline ends.

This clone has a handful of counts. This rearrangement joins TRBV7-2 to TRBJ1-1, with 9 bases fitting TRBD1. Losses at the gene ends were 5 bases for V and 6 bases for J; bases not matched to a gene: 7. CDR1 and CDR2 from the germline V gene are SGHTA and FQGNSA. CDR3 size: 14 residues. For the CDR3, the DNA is TGTGCCAGCAGCACCCGGACAGGGGACCCTGAAGCTTTCTTT. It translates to CASSTRTGDPEAFF.

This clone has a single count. Written as DNA, the CDR3 is TGTGCCAGCAGTTCCAGGGAGAATCAGCCCCAGCATTTT. Its protein product is CASSSRENQPQHF. The chain couples TRBV6-6 to TRBJ1-5; a weak D match, TRBD1 (5 bases). Trimming pared 4 bases from V and 4 bases from J, leaving 8 bases between. This CDR3 region has 13 residues. Germline values: CDR1 MNHNY, CDR2 SVGAGI (reference sequence).

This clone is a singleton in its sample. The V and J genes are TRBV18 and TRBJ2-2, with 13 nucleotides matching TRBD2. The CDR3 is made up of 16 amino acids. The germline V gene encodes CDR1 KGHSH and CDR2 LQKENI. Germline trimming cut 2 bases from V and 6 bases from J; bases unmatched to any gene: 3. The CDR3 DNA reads TGTGCCAGCTCACCAGGACTAGCGGGAGCCTCCGGGGAGCTGTTTTTT. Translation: CASSPGLAGASGELFF.